What follows describes a single T cell receptor (beta chain). Per the germline V gene, CDR1 is LNHNV and CDR2 is YYDKDF (reference sequence). J gave up 1 base and V 5 bases, and 4 bases lay outside the gene matches. The CDR3 loop spans 15 amino acids. The sample comes from a study of control samples from healthy donors and cancer patients. Only in-frame clones appear in the TCRdb table, and some are missing; sequencing was by immunoSEQ multiplex PCR. This sample has around 230,000 clones, with 85% to 95% found just once. This receptor was obtained from a man over 45 in good health. The sequencing input was blood. The chain carries TRBV15 and TRBJ2-2; 7 bases are a match to TRBD1. DNA of the CDR3: TGTGCCACCAGCTCCCGGACAGGGAACACCGGGGAGCTGTTTTTT. Amino acid sequence: CATSSRTGNTGELFF.